The clone carrying this T cell receptor beta chain was picked up one time. These data belong to a study of blood T cell repertoires in COVID-19. About the research overall: PBMCs, B-cell-depleted T cells, or T cells were the source of the cDNA or gDNA that made up the material.

Individuals aged 18 to 89 years were recruited from 24 US areas. Cohorts were assigned according to the clinical history that participants reported. TCRdb's copy holds only in-frame clones and misses some; the assay was immunoSEQ multiplex PCR. The profile shows around 200,000 clones, 85% to 90% of them singletons. Germline CDR1 reads SEHNR; CDR2 reads FQNEAQ (reference sequence). V trimming: 4 bases; J trimming: 6 bases; junction bases outside the gene matches: 11. There are 17 residues in the CDR3. The receptor comes from a woman aged 40 to 50 with acute COVID-19. Sequenced sample: PBMCs or T cells enriched from blood (not recorded which). The chain employs TRBV7-9 and TRBJ2-2; 10 nucleotides agree with TRBD1. As DNA, the CDR3 is TGTGCCAGCAGCTCAGACAGGGGGCGAACATACCCCGGGGAGCTGTTTTTT. It codes for CASSSDRGRTYPGELFF.